The 7 T cell receptor beta chains given below trace back to one sample, sequenced in a study of somatic mutations in cytotoxic T cells in rheumatoid arthritis (dated by TCRdb to about 2017). Libraries were constructed by the immunoSEQ multiplex PCR assay. What TCRdb holds here is the immuneACCESS table cut down to in-frame rearrangements. Part of the clones is not present; checked against another copy, under half of the missing clones reflect an unresolved V gene, and the others are unexplained. The sample profile shows 13,000 or so clones; around 80% of them were found once. Approximately 31% of the sample belongs to the ten largest clones. The sequenced sample was CD8+ T cells sorted from blood. The receptors were gathered from an adult with rheumatoid arthritis.

The chain joins TRBV6-5 to TRBJ1-5; 7 bases align to TRBD1. Unmatched junction bases numbered 8, after V lost 5 bases and J lost 7 bases. CDR3 length: 14 amino acids. Germline V gene data show CDR1 as MNHEY and CDR2 as SVGAGI. DNA for the CDR3: TGTGCCAGCAGTCCGGACAGGTTCAGGCAGCCCCAGCATTTT. Encoded protein: CASSPDRFRQPQHF.

J is TRBJ2-3 and V is TRBV6-6, with D uncertain. Germline V CDR1 and CDR2: MNHNY, SVGAGI (reference sequence). Trimming cost V 5 bases and J 2 bases, with 11 bases left between them. CDR3 length: 14 residues. CDR3 region: CASSPLRLTDTQYF. The CDR3 DNA reads TGTGCCAGCAGTCCCCTACGACTCACAGATACGCAGTATTTT.

The gene calls are TRBV7-2 and TRBJ1-2; D is possibly TRBD1 (6 bases). V gave up 5 bases and J gave up 0 bases, with 10 bases separating them. This CDR3 region has 14 residues. Per germline, CDR1 SGHTA and CDR2 FQGNSA. The CDR3 sequence: CASSPGQTNYGYTF. In DNA, the CDR3 is TGTGCCAGCAGCCCCGGACAGACTAACTATGGCTACACCTTC.

This clone came up a few times. The chain couples TRBV28 to TRBJ1-5; TRBD1 agrees at 10 bases. J lost 5 bases, V lost 5 bases, and 3 bases had no gene match. The CDR3 spans 14 residues. Germline loops: CDR1 MDHEN, CDR2 SYDVKM. The DNA for the CDR3 is TGTGCCAGCAGTCCCGGACAGGGGGATCAGCCCCAGCATTTT. This encodes CASSPGQGDQPQHF.

This chain connects TRBV7-8 to TRBJ2-3; the D is unclear. The CDR3 is 15 amino acids. Germline CDR1 and CDR2: SGHVS and FQNEAQ. Trimming took 1 base from V and 5 from J, leaving 13 bases between them. The CDR3 sequence: CASSLGAWLKDTQYF. The CDR3 DNA reads as TGTGCCAGCAGCTTAGGTGCGTGGTTGAAAGATACGCAGTATTTT.

The V gene is TRBV11-2, the J gene TRBJ2-3, with D unresolved. The CDR3 covers 11 residues. CDR1 is SGHAT, CDR2 FQNNGV, per germline. Between the trimmed V and J ends, which lost 5 bases and 4 bases, there was a span of 4 bases. CDR3 residues: CASSGSDTQYF. Written as DNA, the CDR3 is TGTGCCAGCAGCGGTTCAGATACGCAGTATTTT.

The rearrangement joins TRBV7-9 to TRBJ2-5; 11 positions agree with TRBD2. V lost 5 bases and J lost 0; bases outside the gene matches: 5. The V gene's germline CDR1 is SEHNR and CDR2 FQNEAQ (reference sequence). The CDR3 has 16 residues. The CDR3 nucleotides are TGTGCCAGCAGCCTGGGGACTAGCGGAGACCAAGAGACCCAGTACTTC. Translated: CASSLGTSGDQETQYF. Complete variable domain (other parts from reference TRBV7-9 and TRBJ2-5): DTGVSQNPRHKITKRGQNVTFRCDPISEHNRLYWYRQTLGQGPEFLTYFQNEAQLEKSRLLSDRFSAERPKGSFSTLEIQRTEQGDSAMYLCASSLGTSGDQETQYFGPGTRLLVL.